This T cell receptor beta chain was obtained from a study of T cell changes during pregnancy in multiple sclerosis. Trimming at V came to 6 bases and at J to 0 bases, leaving 9 bases not matched to a gene. The CDR3 is 17 amino acids. Germline CDR1 and CDR2: SQVTM and ANQGSEA. The table came from immunoSEQ multiplex PCR; TCRdb's copy has only in-frame clones and leaves some out. Of over 45,000 clones in the sample, roughly 90% were seen once. This receptor was obtained from a female donor with multiple sclerosis, enrolled in a pregnancy study. The specimen comprised CD4+ T cells from peripheral blood mononuclear cells, sampled after pregnancy. The chain is built from TRBV29-1 and TRBJ2-1; TRBD2 aligns across 12 bases. The CDR3 sequence is CSVGGTSGRLSYNEQFF. CDR3 nucleotides: TGCAGCGTGGGCGGGACTAGCGGGCGACTCTCCTACAATGAGCAGTTCTTC.